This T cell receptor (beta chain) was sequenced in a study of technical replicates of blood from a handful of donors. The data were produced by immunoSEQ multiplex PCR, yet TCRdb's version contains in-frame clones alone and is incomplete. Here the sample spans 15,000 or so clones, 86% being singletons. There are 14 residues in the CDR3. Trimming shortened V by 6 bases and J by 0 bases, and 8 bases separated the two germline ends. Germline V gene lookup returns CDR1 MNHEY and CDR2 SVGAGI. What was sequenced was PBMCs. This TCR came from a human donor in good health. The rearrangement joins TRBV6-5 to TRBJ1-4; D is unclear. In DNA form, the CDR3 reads TGTGCCAGCAGCCGACTTGCAACTAATGAAAAACTGTTTTTT. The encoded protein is CASSRLATNEKLFF.